A single sample is the source of the 15 T cell receptor beta chains below, sequenced in a study of blood T cell repertoires in COVID-19. Measured with immunoSEQ multiplex PCR; TCRdb has only the in-frame clones, and not every one. The sample lists 150,000 to 160,000 clones; around 83% were seen once. Input material: peripheral blood. These receptors all stem from a woman aged 60-70 years with acute or convalescent COVID-19.

The rearrangement links TRBV5-5 to TRBJ1-3; 7 positions match TRBD1. The germline V gene encodes CDR1 SGHKS and CDR2 YYEKEE (reference sequence). V was clipped by 4 bases and J by 3 bases; unmatched bases: 13. The CDR3 has 17 residues. The CDR3, as DNA: TGTGCCAGCAGCCGTTACACAGGGGAGGAAGGTGGAAACACCATATATTTT. Its translation: CASSRYTGEEGGNTIYF.

This clone was counted a few times. The gene calls are TRBV19 and TRBJ1-4; no clear D. This CDR3 region has 15 residues. Germline assignment: CDR1 LNHDA and CDR2 SQIVND (reference sequence). Trimming pared 1 base from V and 5 bases from J, leaving 11 bases between. For the CDR3, the DNA is TGTGCCAGTAGTATAGCAGGTGGCGCGAATGAAAAACTGTTTTTT. It yields the protein CASSIAGGANEKLFF.

V is TRBV18 and J is TRBJ2-3, with D possibly matching TRBD2 (6 bases). CDR1 is KGHSH, CDR2 LQKENI, per germline. The CDR3 is made up of 17 amino acids. With 1 base removed from V and 0 bases from J, the gap between germline ends came to 14 bases. The CDR3 DNA follows: TGTGCCAGCTCACCACAGGAGGGATCCACTAGCACAGATACGCAGTATTTT. Amino acid sequence: CASSPQEGSTSTDTQYF.

J is TRBJ1-5 and V is TRBV28; possible D gene TRBD1, 6 bases. Trimming took 6 bases from V and 4 from J, leaving 13 bases between them. The length of the CDR3 is 14 residues. Germline V lookup: CDR1 MDHEN, CDR2 SYDVKM. The CDR3 here is CASSLPQGNQPQHF. Written as DNA, the CDR3 is TGTGCCAGCAGCCTCCCCCAGGGGAATCAGCCCCAGCATTTT.

The chain uses TRBV12-5 and TRBJ1-1; D remains unclear. Germline V CDR1 and CDR2: LGHNT, FRNRAP. The V end was cut by 3 bases, the J end by 0 bases, with 5 bases between. The CDR3 consists of 13 residues. CDR3 sequence reads: CASGLEVNTEAFF. In DNA form, the CDR3 reads TGTGCTAGTGGTTTAGAGGTGAACACTGAAGCTTTCTTT.

V and J are TRBV3-1 (or the pseudogene TRBV3-2) and TRBJ2-7; TRBD1 might be the D (6 bases). The CDR3 consists of 13 residues. Trimming pared 5 bases from V and 6 bases from J, leaving 14 bases between. Germline loops: CDR1 LGHDT, CDR2 YNNKEL (reference sequence). The CDR3 DNA reads as TGTGCCAGCAGCAATTTCAGGGGCGCCGAGCAGTACTTC. Translated, it gives CASSNFRGAEQYF.

V gene TRBV12-3 or TRBV12-4 combines with J gene TRBJ1-2, with D possibly TRBD1 on 5 matching bases. The CDR3 length is 13 residues. V lost 6 bases and J lost 4, with 12 bases in between. The CDR3 region is CASSPDSFYGYTF. CDR3 DNA: TGTGCCAGCAGCCCCGACAGCTTCTATGGCTACACCTTC.

This chain links TRBV5-6 with TRBJ2-3, with a tentative D call TRBD2 (6 bases). Trimming pared 2 bases from V and 3 bases from J, leaving 13 bases between. Germline CDR1 and CDR2: SGHDT and YYEEEE. The CDR3 spans 15 residues. The CDR3 spells CASSLNLEGTDTQYF. The CDR3 DNA reads as TGTGCCAGCAGCTTAAATTTGGAGGGGACAGATACGCAGTATTTT. Drawing the rest from reference TRBV5-6 and TRBJ2-3, the complete variable domain is DAGVTQSPTHLIKTRGQQVTLRCSPKSGHDTVSWYQQALGQGPQFIFQYYEEEERQRGNFPDRFSGHQFPNYSSELNVNALLLGDSALYLCASSLNLEGTDTQYFGPGTRLTVL.

The chain uses TRBV5-1 and TRBJ2-6; D possibly corresponds to TRBD1 (6 bases). This CDR3 comprises 16 residues. CDR1 is SGHRS, CDR2 YFSETQ, per germline. Trimming cost V 1 base and J 2 bases, with 10 bases left between them. CDR3 coding DNA: TGCGCCAGCAGCTTGTATCCAGGGGCTGGGGCCAACGTCCTGACTTTC. The encoded protein is CASSLYPGAGANVLTF.

The V gene is TRBV7-2, the J gene TRBJ2-1; D is perhaps TRBD2 (6 bases). Germline V gene data show CDR1 as SGHTA and CDR2 as FQGNSA. This CDR3 is built from 15 residues. V lost 2 bases and J lost 3, with 11 bases in between. Written as DNA, the CDR3 is TGTGCCAGCAGCTTAAGTTACGGGGGCTACAATGAGCAGTTCTTC. It yields the protein CASSLSYGGYNEQFF.

The chain uses TRBV30 and TRBJ2-7; possibly TRBD2 for D (6 bases). V lost 1 base and J lost 2, with 6 bases in between. The CDR3 has 12 residues. Germline assignment: CDR1 GTSNPN and CDR2 SVGIG (reference sequence). The CDR3 sequence is CAWSGGAYEQYF. The CDR3 nucleotides are TGTGCCTGGAGTGGGGGGGCCTACGAGCAGTACTTC. The whole variable domain, remainder taken from reference TRBV30 and TRBJ2-7, is SQTIHQWPATLVQPVGSPLSLECTVEGTSNPNLYWYRQAAGRGLQLLFYSVGIGQISSEVPQNLSASRPQDRQFILSSKKLLLSDSGFYLCAWSGGAYEQYFGPGTRLTVT.

This chain joins TRBV27 and TRBJ1-3; the D gene is possibly TRBD1 (6 bases). There are 15 residues in the CDR3. Trimming pared 5 bases from V and 0 bases from J, leaving 11 bases between. Germline loops: CDR1 MNHEY, CDR2 SMNVEV (reference sequence). This CDR3 is CASSLQGISGNTIYF. In nucleotides, the CDR3 is TGTGCCAGCAGTCTTCAGGGGATCTCTGGAAACACCATATATTTT.

The chain recombines TRBV11-1 with TRBJ1-1, with TRBD1 as a possible D gene (5 bases). Germline CDR1 SGHAT, CDR2 FQDESV (reference sequence). This CDR3 region has 14 residues. Trimming shortened V by 1 base and J by 3 bases, and 9 bases separated the two germline ends. This chain's CDR3 is CASSLVAGDTEAFF. The CDR3, as DNA: TGTGCCAGCAGCTTAGTTGCGGGGGACACTGAAGCTTTCTTT.

This clone was observed a single time. This chain links TRBV21-1 with TRBJ2-3; the listed D gene, TRBD2, was not tested against the DNA. TRBV21-1 is classified as a pseudogene. CDR3 size: 15 residues. CDR3 nucleotides: TGTGCCAGCAGCAAAGTTGTTGAGGGCACAGATACGCAGTATTTT. Translation gives CASSKVVEGTDTQYF.

This sequence joins TRBV10-3 and TRBJ1-1; 11 bases map to TRBD1. After removal of 2 bases from V and 4 bases from J, the junction contained 9 bases not matched to a gene. The CDR3 consists of 17 residues. From germline, CDR1 is ENHRY and CDR2 SYGVKD. The CDR3 is CAISEADRGRLSTEAFF. In DNA form, the CDR3 reads TGTGCCATCAGTGAGGCGGACAGGGGGCGCCTGAGCACTGAAGCTTTCTTT.